One and the same sample provided the 31 T cell receptor beta chains below, sequenced in a study of T-cell memory formation after mild COVID-19. TCRdb redid the calling of the 5' RACE reads with MiXCR, one entry per CDR3 protein. The table records 350,000 or so distinct CDR3 sequences, 20% to 25% of them present only once. Sample: PBMCs or a T cell subset sorted from them (not recorded which). These receptors all come from a young man who had mild COVID-19 (a few samples of this study predate the infection). Cell type and time point are not known.

The table lists this clonotype with a few counts. The CDR3 spells CASSRRQSMNTEAFF. The DNA for the CDR3 is TGTGCCAGCAGCAGAAGACAGTCAATGAACACTGAAGCTTTCTTT. The V and J genes are TRBV6-2 or TRBV6-3 and TRBJ1-1, with D maybe TRBD1 (5 bases). V was shortened by 6 bases and J by 0 bases, with 14 bases between the two germline ends. The CDR3 is 15 residues long. Germline CDR1 MNHEY, CDR2 SVGEGT.

The chain joins TRBV25-1 to TRBJ1-1; D remains ambiguous. V lost 2 bases, J lost 1 base, and 11 bases lay in between. Germline V gene lookup returns CDR1 MGHDK and CDR2 SYGVNS. The CDR3 is made up of 15 amino acids. This CDR3 is CASSETPLGNTEAFF. Here the CDR3 DNA reads TGTGCCAGCAGTGAAACCCCTCTAGGGAACACTGAAGCTTTCTTT.

This clonotype was seen a handful of times. This rearrangement joins TRBV7-9 to TRBJ2-7; TRBD2 is a possible D gene (5 bases). V lost 8 bases and J 0 bases, leaving 8 bases between the germline ends. The CDR3 contains 12 residues. Germline CDR1 and CDR2: SEHNR and FQNEAQ (reference sequence). CDR3 in DNA: TGTGCCAGCGGTGGAGGCTCCTACGAGCAGTACGTC. It yields the protein CASGGGSYEQYV.

This clonotype was seen many times. This rearrangement joins TRBV7-3 to TRBJ2-7, with 9 bases that match TRBD1. Germline V CDR1 and CDR2: SGHTA, FQGTGA. V gave up 3 bases and J gave up 3 bases; unmatched junction bases: 6. This CDR3 contains 15 residues. The CDR3 reads CASSLNPGQGYEQYF. CDR3 DNA sequence: TGTGCCAGCAGCTTGAATCCGGGACAGGGCTACGAGCAGTACTTC.

This rearrangement joins TRBV7-3 to TRBJ1-1; TRBD1 matches 7 bases. Germline V gene lookup returns CDR1 SGHTA and CDR2 FQGTGA. J lost 6 bases, V lost 2 bases, and 6 bases had no gene match. The CDR3 sequence is 14 residues long. The CDR3 DNA is TGTGCCAGCAGCTTACAGGGGGAGGGAGCTGAAGCTTTCTTT. Translating it yields CASSLQGEGAEAFF.

This clonotype occurred many times. The V gene is TRBV5-1, the J gene TRBJ2-7; 7 nucleotides agree with TRBD2. Trimming took 1 base from V and 2 from J; bases not matched to a gene: 9. The CDR3 consists of 16 residues. Germline-derived CDR1 and CDR2 are SGHRS and YFSETQ. The CDR3 DNA sequence: TGCGCCAGCAGCTTGAATGACCGGGGGGTCACCTACGAGCAGTACTTC. This encodes CASSLNDRGVTYEQYF.

J is TRBJ1-4 and V is TRBV6-6, with 9 bases that match TRBD1. The CDR3 is 15 amino acids. Per germline, CDR1 MNHNY and CDR2 SVGAGI (reference sequence). V lost 4 bases, J lost 8 bases, and 8 bases stayed unmatched. CDR3: CASSLTGQGSEKLFF. CDR3 nucleotides: TGTGCCAGCAGTTTGACGGGACAGGGTTCCGAAAAACTGTTTTTT.

The rearrangement uses TRBV18 and TRBJ1-2; 9 bases are shared with TRBD1. The CDR3 covers 17 residues. The junction had 10 bases not matched to a gene; V was cut back by 4 bases and J by 1 base. The germline gives CDR1 KGHSH, CDR2 LQKENI. CDR3 bases: TGTGCCAGCTCACGCTTCACCGGGACAGGGAATAACTATGGCTACACCTTC. Its protein product is CASSRFTGTGNNYGYTF.

Worth noting for this clonotype: One end of the junction varies from germline; a read error may be responsible. The chain carries TRBV2 and TRBJ2-5; D is perhaps TRBD1 (5 bases). Per germline, CDR1 SNHLY and CDR2 FYNNEI. The CDR3 runs to 10 residues. CDR3: CGWGGETQYF. The CDR3 DNA reads as TGCGGGTGGGGCGGAGAGACCCAGTACTTC.

This clonotype was seen more than once but under ten times. CDR3 coding DNA: TGCGCCAGCAGCCTGGAACTAGCGGGGGGAAGTTGGACCCAGTACTTC. This codes for CASSLELAGGSWTQYF. The J gene is TRBJ2-5, the V gene TRBV4-1; 12 bases are shared with TRBD2. The germline V gene encodes CDR1 MGHRA and CDR2 YSYEKL. V trimming: 4 bases; J trimming: 7 bases; junction bases outside the gene matches: 10. The CDR3 is made up of 16 amino acids.

This clonotype has just a few counts. The rearrangement links TRBV5-1 to TRBJ1-6, with TRBD1 matching over 8 bases. The CDR3 is made up of 14 amino acids. The V segment lost 4 bases and the J segment 7 bases; nucleotides outside the gene matches: 4. Germline V gives CDR1 SGHRS, CDR2 YFSETQ. The CDR3 reads CASSAGQGNSPLHF. CDR3 DNA sequence: TGCGCCAGCAGCGCCGGACAGGGCAATTCACCCCTCCACTTT.

The CDR3 spells CATSDSDTQYF. CDR3 sequence (DNA): TGTGCCACCAGTGACTCAGATACGCAGTATTTT. V is TRBV24-1 and J is TRBJ2-3; D gene unclear. CDR3 length equals 11 residues. Germline CDR1 is KGHDR and CDR2 is SFDVKD. The V end lost 4 bases, the J end lost 4 bases, and 2 bases lay between the germline ends.

The chain recombines TRBV5-1 with TRBJ2-3; D possibly corresponds to TRBD2 (6 bases). V lost 5 bases to trimming and J lost 6 bases, with 16 bases between them. The CDR3 runs 14 residues. Per the germline V gene, CDR1 is SGHRS and CDR2 is YFSETQ. DNA of the CDR3: TGCGCCAGCAGTTCTGCGGGGTTAGTTGATACGCAGTATTTT. As protein: CASSSAGLVDTQYF. Looking up the rest from reference TRBV5-1 and TRBJ2-3 gives the full variable domain: KAGVTQTPRYLIKTRGQQVTLSCSPISGHRSVSWYQQTPGQGLQFLFEYFSETQRNKGNFPGRFSGRQFSNSRSEMNVSTLELGDSALYLCASSSAGLVDTQYFGPGTRLTVL.

This clonotype has a handful of counts. V is TRBV3-1 and J is TRBJ2-7; TRBD2 agrees at 12 bases. This CDR3 is built from 16 residues. CDR1 and CDR2 from the germline V gene are LGHDT and YNNKEL (reference sequence). V shed 6 bases, J shed 0 bases, and the junction held 6 bases outside the gene matches. CDR3: CASRSGTSGPSYEQYF. DNA of the CDR3: TGTGCCAGCAGGTCAGGGACTAGCGGGCCCTCCTACGAGCAGTACTTC.

This clonotype was recorded many times. CDR3 DNA: TGTGCCACCAGAGTTGAGACAGGGTACTACAATGAGCAGTTCTTC. Translated, it gives CATRVETGYYNEQFF. The chain combines TRBV15 with TRBJ2-1; TRBD1 aligns across 7 bases. The CDR3 extends over 15 amino acids. Germline V gene sequence: CDR1 LNHNV, CDR2 YYDKDF (reference sequence). V was pared by 6 bases and J by 3 bases, with 8 bases of the junction left unmatched.

The V call is TRBV6-6, the J call TRBJ2-4; a weak D match, TRBD1 (5 bases). Germline-derived CDR1 and CDR2 are MNHNY and SVGAGI (reference sequence). Trimming pared 7 bases from V and 6 bases from J, leaving 7 bases between. The CDR3 covers 11 residues. CDR3 protein: CASTQGNIQYF. The DNA of the CDR3 is TGTGCCAGCACCCAGGGAAACATTCAGTACTTC.

Many counts were recorded for this clonotype. The chain uses TRBV20-1 and TRBJ1-5, with D maybe TRBD1 (6 bases). This CDR3 region has 13 residues. Germline V CDR1 and CDR2: DFQATT, SNEGSKA (reference sequence). V lost 3 bases and J lost 2, with 8 bases in between. The CDR3: CSARGAGNQPQHF. The CDR3 DNA is TGCAGTGCTAGGGGGGCAGGCAATCAGCCCCAGCATTTT.

This clonotype was counted between two and nine times. This rearrangement joins TRBV7-6 to TRBJ2-1; no definite D call. The CDR3 spans 13 residues. Germline CDR1 reads SGHVS; CDR2 reads FNYEAQ. V was pared by 1 base and J by 9 bases, with 10 bases between. CDR3 bases: TGTGCCAGCAGCTTAGGGGGTAGGGTTGAGCAGTTCTTC. This codes for CASSLGGRVEQFF.

This clonotype has more than one count but fewer than ten. V and J are TRBV2 and TRBJ2-7; tentatively, D is TRBD2 (6 bases). Germline CDR1 and CDR2: SNHLY and FYNNEI. CDR3 length: 14 amino acids. The V gene lost 8 bases and the J gene lost 0 bases, with 14 bases spanning the gap. In DNA, the CDR3 is TGTGCCAGCGGCGGGACGGTCAGCTCCTACGAGCAGTACTTC. It is translated as CASGGTVSSYEQYF.

This clonotype occurred a few times. The rearrangement joins TRBV20-1 to TRBJ1-5; tentatively, D is TRBD1 (5 bases). The CDR3 spans 17 residues. The ends were cut back, 0 bases at V and 3 bases at J, with 18 bases in the middle. CDR1 and CDR2 (germline): DFQATT, SNEGSKA (reference sequence). In DNA form, the CDR3 reads TGCAGTGCTAGAGATCAACGGGGGATCCCCTCCAATCAGCCCCAGCATTTT. Amino acids: CSARDQRGIPSNQPQHF.

The table lists this clonotype with many counts. CDR3 bases: TGTGCCAGCAGCCAAGGCAACAGTAATCAGCCCCAGCATTTT. This sequence encodes CASSQGNSNQPQHF. J is TRBJ1-5 and V is TRBV4-2; D unresolved. This CDR3 is built from 14 residues. Trimming shortened V by 1 base and J by 4 bases, and 8 bases separated the two germline ends. Germline V gene sequence: CDR1 LGHNA, CDR2 YNFKEQ.

This clonotype was recorded many times. The chain has TRBV5-1 and TRBJ1-1; TRBD1 is a possible D gene (6 bases). The CDR3 loop spans 15 amino acids. Germline values: CDR1 SGHRS, CDR2 YFSETQ. V lost 3 bases, J lost 1 base, and 13 bases lay in between. In DNA, the CDR3 is TGCGCCAGCAGCTACGGGGGGGCCCAGAACACTGAAGCTTTCTTT. Protein product: CASSYGGAQNTEAFF.

This chain uses TRBV30 with TRBJ2-7, with D possibly TRBD2 on 5 matching bases. There are 14 residues in the CDR3. The germline V gene encodes CDR1 GTSNPN and CDR2 SVGIG (reference sequence). With 2 bases removed from V and 3 bases from J, the gap between germline ends came to 14 bases. The CDR3 loop is CAWSPEAGGYEQYF. For the CDR3, the DNA is TGTGCCTGGAGTCCCGAGGCGGGCGGCTACGAGCAGTACTTC.

The chain combines TRBV20-1 with TRBJ1-1, with D maybe TRBD1 (6 bases). With 3 bases removed from V and 1 base from J, the gap between germline ends came to 21 bases. Germline V CDR1 and CDR2: DFQATT, SNEGSKA (reference sequence). The CDR3 totals 17 residues. This CDR3 reads CSARGRFSPGANTEAFF. The DNA of the CDR3 is TGCAGTGCTAGGGGCAGATTCTCACCGGGGGCGAACACTGAAGCTTTCTTT.

The gene calls are TRBV5-5 and TRBJ2-3; D unclear. Germline loops: CDR1 SGHKS, CDR2 YYEKEE (reference sequence). The CDR3 is made up of 15 amino acids. V was pared by 1 base and J by 8 bases, with 17 bases between. The CDR3 reads CASSLWVSPLGTQYF. CDR3 sequence (DNA): TGTGCCAGCAGCTTGTGGGTCTCACCCCTAGGTACGCAGTATTTT.

The chain has TRBV6-5 and TRBJ2-1, with D perhaps matching TRBD1 or TRBD2 (7 bases each). This CDR3 comprises 15 residues. Germline-derived CDR1 and CDR2 are MNHEY and SVGAGI. V was clipped by 6 bases and J by 7 bases, with 19 bases between them. In nucleotides, the CDR3 is TGTGCCAGCAGGCCCACAGGGGAGGGGGGGAATGAGCAGTTCTTC. This encodes CASRPTGEGGNEQFF.

There are a few counts of this clonotype. The chain uses TRBV5-1 and TRBJ2-1; D gene uncertain. This CDR3 is built from 14 residues. Germline CDR1 and CDR2: SGHRS and YFSETQ. Trimming removed 1 base from V and 6 bases from J, with 11 bases in between. DNA of the CDR3: TGCGCCAGCAGCTTGAGGGCAGCCGGCAATGAGCAGTTCTTC. It specifies CASSLRAAGNEQFF.

The J gene is TRBJ2-3, the V gene TRBV20-1; possibly TRBD2 for D (6 bases). The V and J ends lost 4 bases and 0 bases respectively, with 14 bases between them. The CDR3 extends over 15 amino acids. CDR1 and CDR2 from the germline V gene are DFQATT and SNEGSKA (reference sequence). The CDR3 DNA is TGCAGTGCTATGAGGCTAGCGTGGAGCACAGATACGCAGTATTTT. Translating gives CSAMRLAWSTDTQYF.

This clonotype was seen a few times. The chain joins TRBV7-2 to TRBJ2-5; 10 nucleotides agree with TRBD2. Germline assignment: CDR1 SGHTA and CDR2 FQGNSA. With V trimmed by 1 base and J by 5 bases, 7 bases remained unmatched. The CDR3 covers 16 residues. CDR3 sequence: CASSLGLAGGRETQYF. CDR3 nucleotides: TGTGCCAGCAGCTTAGGATTAGCGGGGGGCCGGGAGACCCAGTACTTC. Filled out from reference TRBV7-2 and TRBJ2-5, the complete variable domain reads GAGVSQSPSNKVTEKGKDVELRCDPISGHTALYWYRQSLGQGLEFLIYFQGNSAPDKSGLPSDRFSAERTGGSVSTLTIQRTQQEDSAVYLCASSLGLAGGRETQYFGPGTRLLVL.

This clonotype was observed a handful of times. The rearrangement joins TRBV20-1 to TRBJ2-3; D is perhaps TRBD1 or TRBD2 (5 bases each). CDR3 length equals 13 residues. Trimming took 0 bases from V and 4 from J, leaving 8 bases between them. Looked up from germline, CDR1 is DFQATT and CDR2 is SNEGSKA (reference sequence). The CDR3 bases are TGCAGTGCTAGAGAGGGGGTATCAGATACGCAGTATTTT. Amino acid sequence: CSAREGVSDTQYF.

The genes are TRBV4-3 and TRBJ2-7, with a weak D call TRBD1 (5 bases). Deletions cut 0 bases from V and 7 bases from J, with 13 bases between. This CDR3 contains 14 residues. Per germline, CDR1 LGHNA and CDR2 YSLEER. CDR3 nucleotide sequence: TGCGCCAGCAGCCAAGACCCCGACAGTATAGAGCAGTACTTC. Translation: CASSQDPDSIEQYF.